Included here is one T cell receptor (beta chain) sequence, with context. Trimming stripped 1 base from V and 8 bases from J, with 15 bases between. This CDR3 contains 15 residues. Germline V CDR1 and CDR2: SNHLY, FYNNEI. This sample was taken from a study of T cell responses to AZD1222 COVID-19 vaccine. Sequencing used immunoSEQ multiplex PCR; TCRdb keeps in-frame clones, though not all of them. The data contain 130,000 to 150,000 clones, around 90% of them singletons. The TCR sequence derives from an adult in good health. The material sequenced was peripheral blood, taken on day 0 of MenACWY control vaccination. The chain links TRBV2 to TRBJ1-5; D is uncertain. The CDR3 here is CASSEGDVPREPQHF. Here the CDR3 DNA reads TGTGCCAGCAGTGAAGGTGACGTCCCTAGGGAGCCCCAGCATTTT.